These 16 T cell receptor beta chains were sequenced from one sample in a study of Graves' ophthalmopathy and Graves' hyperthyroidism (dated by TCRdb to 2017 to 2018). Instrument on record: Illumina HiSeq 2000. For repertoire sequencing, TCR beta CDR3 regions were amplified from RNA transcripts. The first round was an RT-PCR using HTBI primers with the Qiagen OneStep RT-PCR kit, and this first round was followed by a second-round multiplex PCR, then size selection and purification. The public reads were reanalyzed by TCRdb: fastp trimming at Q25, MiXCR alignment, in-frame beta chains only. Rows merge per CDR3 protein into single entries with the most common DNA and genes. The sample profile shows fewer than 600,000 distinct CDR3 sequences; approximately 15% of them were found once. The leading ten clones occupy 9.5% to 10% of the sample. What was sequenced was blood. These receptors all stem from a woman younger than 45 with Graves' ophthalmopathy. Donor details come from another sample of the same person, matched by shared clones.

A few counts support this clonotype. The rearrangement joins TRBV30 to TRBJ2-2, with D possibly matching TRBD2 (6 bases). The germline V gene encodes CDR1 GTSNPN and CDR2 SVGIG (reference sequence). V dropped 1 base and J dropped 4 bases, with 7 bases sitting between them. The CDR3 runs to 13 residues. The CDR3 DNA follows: TGTGCCTGGAGTGGAGCGGGCACCGGGGAGCTGTTTTTT. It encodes CAWSGAGTGELFF.

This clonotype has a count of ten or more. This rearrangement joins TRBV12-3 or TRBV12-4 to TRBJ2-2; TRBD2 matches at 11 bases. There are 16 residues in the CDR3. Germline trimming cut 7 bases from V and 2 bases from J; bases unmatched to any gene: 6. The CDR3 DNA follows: TGTGCCAGCAACATACTAGCGGGAGAAAACACCGGGGAGCTGTTTTTT. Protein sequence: CASNILAGENTGELFF.

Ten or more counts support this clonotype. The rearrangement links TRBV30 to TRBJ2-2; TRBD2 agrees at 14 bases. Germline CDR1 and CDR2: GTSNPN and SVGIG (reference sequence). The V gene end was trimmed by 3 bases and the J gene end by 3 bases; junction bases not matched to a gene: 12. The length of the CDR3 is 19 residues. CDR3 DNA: TGTGCCTGGAGCGAAGGGACTAGCGGGGGTAAAGGGTACACCGGGGAGCTGTTTTTT. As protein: CAWSEGTSGGKGYTGELFF.

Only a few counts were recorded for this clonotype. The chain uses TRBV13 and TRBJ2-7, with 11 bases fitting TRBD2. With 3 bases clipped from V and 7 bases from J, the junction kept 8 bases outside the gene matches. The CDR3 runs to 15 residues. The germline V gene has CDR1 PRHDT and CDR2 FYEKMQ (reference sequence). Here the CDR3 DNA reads TGTGCCAGCAGCTTGGGGACTAGCGGCTCGGTAGAGCAGTACTTC. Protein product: CASSLGTSGSVEQYF.

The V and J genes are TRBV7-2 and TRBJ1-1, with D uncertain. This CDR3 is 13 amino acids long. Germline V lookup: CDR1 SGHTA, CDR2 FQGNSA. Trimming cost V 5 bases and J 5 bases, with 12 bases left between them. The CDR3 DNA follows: TGTGCCAGCAGCCAAACGTACTATACTGAAGCTTTCTTT. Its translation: CASSQTYYTEAFF.

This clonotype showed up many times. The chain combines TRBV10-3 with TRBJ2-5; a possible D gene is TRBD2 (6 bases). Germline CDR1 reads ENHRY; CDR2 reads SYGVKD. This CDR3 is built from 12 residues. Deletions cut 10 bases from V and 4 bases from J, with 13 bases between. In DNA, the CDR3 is TGTGCCACGGCATTGACTAGAGAGACCCAGTACTTC. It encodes CATALTRETQYF.

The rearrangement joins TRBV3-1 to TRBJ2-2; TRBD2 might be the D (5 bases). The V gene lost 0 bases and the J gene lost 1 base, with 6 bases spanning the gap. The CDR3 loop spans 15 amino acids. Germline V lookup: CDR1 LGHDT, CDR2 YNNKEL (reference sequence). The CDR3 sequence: CASSQELVNTGELFF. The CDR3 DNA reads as TGTGCCAGCAGCCAAGAACTAGTGAACACCGGGGAGCTGTTTTTT.

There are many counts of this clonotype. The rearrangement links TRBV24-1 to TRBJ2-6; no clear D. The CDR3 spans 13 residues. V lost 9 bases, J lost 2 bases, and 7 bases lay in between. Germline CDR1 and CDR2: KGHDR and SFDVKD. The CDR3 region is CATGFPGANVLTF. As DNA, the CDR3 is TGTGCCACCGGGTTTCCTGGGGCCAACGTCCTGACTTTC.

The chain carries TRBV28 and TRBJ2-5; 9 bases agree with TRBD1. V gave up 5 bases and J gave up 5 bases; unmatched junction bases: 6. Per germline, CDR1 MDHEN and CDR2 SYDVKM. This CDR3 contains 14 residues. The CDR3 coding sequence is TGTGCCAGCAGTCCACCTGGGACAGGGGAGACCCAGTACTTC. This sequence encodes CASSPPGTGETQYF.

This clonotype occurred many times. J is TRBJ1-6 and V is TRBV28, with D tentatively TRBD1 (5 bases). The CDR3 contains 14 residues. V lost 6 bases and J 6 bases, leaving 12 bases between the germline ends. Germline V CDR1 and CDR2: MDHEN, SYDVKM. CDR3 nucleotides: TGTGCCAGCAGGTTTATGGGGGTTAATTCACCCCTCCACTTT. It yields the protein CASRFMGVNSPLHF.

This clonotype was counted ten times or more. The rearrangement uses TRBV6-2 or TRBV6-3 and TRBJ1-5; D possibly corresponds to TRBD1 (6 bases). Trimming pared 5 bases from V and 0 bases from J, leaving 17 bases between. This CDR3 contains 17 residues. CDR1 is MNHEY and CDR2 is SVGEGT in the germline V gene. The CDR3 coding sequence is TGTGCCAGCAGTAGACTCGGGGACACCCTTAGCAATCAGCCCCAGCATTTT. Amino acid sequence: CASSRLGDTLSNQPQHF.

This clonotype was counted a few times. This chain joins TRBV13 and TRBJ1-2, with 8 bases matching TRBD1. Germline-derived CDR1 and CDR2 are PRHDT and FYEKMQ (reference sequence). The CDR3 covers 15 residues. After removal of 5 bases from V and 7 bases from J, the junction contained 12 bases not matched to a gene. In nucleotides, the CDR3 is TGTGCCAGCAGCCCGGACAGGGCCCAGTTCTTTGGCTACACCTTC. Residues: CASSPDRAQFFGYTF.

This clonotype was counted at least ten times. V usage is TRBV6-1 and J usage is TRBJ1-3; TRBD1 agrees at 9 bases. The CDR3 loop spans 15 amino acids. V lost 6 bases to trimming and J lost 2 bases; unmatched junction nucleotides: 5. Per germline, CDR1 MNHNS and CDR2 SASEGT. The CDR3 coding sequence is TGTGCCAGCAGACCAGGGACAGGGCCTGGAAACACCATATATTTT. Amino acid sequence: CASRPGTGPGNTIYF.

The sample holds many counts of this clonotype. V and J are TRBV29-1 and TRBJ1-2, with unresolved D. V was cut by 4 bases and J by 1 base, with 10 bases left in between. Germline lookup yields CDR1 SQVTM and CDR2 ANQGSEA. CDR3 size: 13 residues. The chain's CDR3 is CSVGNRLNYGYTF. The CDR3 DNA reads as TGCAGCGTTGGGAACAGACTTAACTATGGCTACACCTTC.

CDR3 DNA sequence: TGTGCCAGTAGTGGTTACACTGAAGCTTTCTTT. It yields the protein CASSGYTEAFF. J is TRBJ1-1 and V is TRBV19; D is undetermined. The CDR3 contains 11 residues. Germline CDR1 is LNHDA and CDR2 is SQIVND (reference sequence). The V end was cut by 5 bases, the J end by 3 bases, with 4 bases between.

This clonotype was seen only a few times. For the CDR3, the DNA is TGTGCCAGCACCCCAGGGTCCCCCAATTACTATAATTCACCCCTCCACTTT. Translated: CASTPGSPNYYNSPLHF. This chain uses TRBV6-1 with TRBJ1-6, with D perhaps matching TRBD1 (5 bases). Germline CDR1 is MNHNS and CDR2 is SASEGT. The CDR3 runs to 17 residues. The V end lost 7 bases, the J end lost 3 bases, and 19 bases lay between the germline ends.